The 8 T cell receptor beta chains listed next were all sequenced from one sample in a study of monozygotic twins with inflammatory bowel disease. TCRdb reprocessed the 5' RACE reads and keeps a single row for each CDR3 protein, giving no DNA. The clone table shows about 93,000 distinct CDR3 sequences, with the ten largest holding around 7%. Material: blood. The receptors were sampled from a human donor with ulcerative colitis or Crohn's disease, or a healthy co-twin of an affected twin (not recorded which).

The CDR3 region is CSARDQRRGNQPQHF. The chain carries TRBV20-1 and TRBJ1-5. Germline assignment: CDR1 DFQATT and CDR2 SNEGSKA (reference sequence). The CDR3 spans 15 residues.

V and J are TRBV20-1 and TRBJ1-1; the D call from TCRdb, TRBD1, cannot be confirmed without DNA. The CDR3 loop spans 13 amino acids. Germline loops: CDR1 DFQATT, CDR2 SNEGSKA (reference sequence). Here the CDR3 reads CSAPGQVNTEAFF.

This CDR3 reads CSAKSYETQYF. The chain joins TRBV20-1 to TRBJ2-5; the D call of TRBD2 rests on TCRdb alone, since no DNA is present to check it. The CDR3 covers 11 residues. Germline V lookup: CDR1 DFQATT, CDR2 SNEGSKA (reference sequence).

The genes are TRBV12-3 or TRBV12-4 and TRBJ1-2. This CDR3 comprises 13 residues. The CDR3 sequence: CASIGVRRYGYTF.

The chain recombines TRBV3-1 with TRBJ1-6; TCRdb's D call, TRBD1, is unchecked because there is no DNA. Germline V gene sequence: CDR1 LGHDT, CDR2 YNNKEL (reference sequence). CDR3 length: 14 amino acids. The CDR3 protein is CASSQGRTSSPLHF. Filled out from reference TRBV3-1 and TRBJ1-6, the complete variable domain reads DTAVSQTPKYLVTQMGNDKSIKCEQNLGHDTMYWYKQDSKKFLKIMFSYNNKELIINETVPNRFSPKSPDKAHLNLHINSLELGDSAVYFCASSQGRTSSPLHFGNGTRLTVT.

V usage is TRBV25-1 and J usage is TRBJ2-1; TCRdb's D gene call, TRBD2, goes unchecked for lack of DNA. This CDR3 has 15 residues. Per germline, CDR1 MGHDK and CDR2 SYGVNS. CDR3 protein: CVSSDGTSGNNEQFF.

V usage is TRBV20-1 and J usage is TRBJ2-5; TCRdb's D call of TRBD1 is untestable without DNA. CDR1 and CDR2 (germline): DFQATT, SNEGSKA (reference sequence). This CDR3 is built from 17 residues. CDR3 region: CSARPLYRDRAQETQYF.

The V gene is TRBV3-1, the J gene TRBJ2-7; TCRdb proposes TRBD1, but this gene call is untestable without DNA. CDR3 length: 13 residues. The germline V gene encodes CDR1 LGHDT and CDR2 YNNKEL (reference sequence). The CDR3 sequence: CASGTAEHYEQYF.